The 16 T cell receptor beta chains listed next were all sequenced from one sample in a study of PD-1 blockade in classical Hodgkin lymphoma. Specified time point: cycle 4 day 1 (C4D1), after less than 7 weeks of nivolumab. Every one of the patients relapsed after autologous stem cell transplantation (brentuximab vedotin exposure was variable). Sequencing used immunoSEQ multiplex PCR; TCRdb keeps in-frame clones, though not all of them. Here the sample spans approximately 100,000 clones, about 83% being singletons. The sample here was peripheral blood mononuclear cells (PBMCs), taken before the fourth cycle of nivolumab. These receptors all come from a human donor with classical Hodgkin lymphoma.

The chain links TRBV2 to TRBJ2-7, with 9 bases that match TRBD2. Germline-derived CDR1 and CDR2 are SNHLY and FYNNEI. V dropped 6 bases and J dropped 10; count of bases not matched to a gene: 4. The CDR3 is made up of 11 amino acids. Here the CDR3 reads CASRIAGDQYF. The CDR3 DNA sequence: TGTGCCAGCAGGATAGCGGGAGACCAGTACTTC.

This sequence joins TRBV5-1 and TRBJ2-7; D is possibly TRBD1 (6 bases). Trimming took off 0 bases at V and 1 base at J, with 8 bases between the two ends. The V gene's germline CDR1 is SGHRS and CDR2 YFSETQ. The CDR3 is made up of 14 amino acids. CDR3 residues: CASSLDTGSYEQYF. CDR3 DNA: TGCGCCAGCAGCTTGGATACAGGGTCCTACGAGCAGTACTTC. Using reference TRBV5-1 and TRBJ2-7 for the parts outside the CDR3, the full variable domain is KAGVTQTPRYLIKTRGQQVTLSCSPISGHRSVSWYQQTPGQGLQFLFEYFSETQRNKGNFPGRFSGRQFSNSRSEMNVSTLELGDSALYLCASSLDTGSYEQYFGPGTRLTVT.

The chain uses TRBV5-1 and TRBJ2-2, with D unclear. V lost 0 bases and J lost 2, with 5 bases in between. Looked up from germline, CDR1 is SGHRS and CDR2 is YFSETQ. This CDR3 is built from 14 residues. The chain's CDR3 is CASSLDINTGELFF. CDR3 coding DNA: TGCGCCAGCAGCTTGGACATCAACACCGGGGAGCTGTTTTTT. The full variable domain, rest sourced from reference TRBV5-1 and TRBJ2-2, is KAGVTQTPRYLIKTRGQQVTLSCSPISGHRSVSWYQQTPGQGLQFLFEYFSETQRNKGNFPGRFSGRQFSNSRSEMNVSTLELGDSALYLCASSLDINTGELFFGEGSRLTVL.

This chain connects TRBV7-7 to TRBJ2-3; tentative D call: TRBD1 (5 bases). Between the trimmed V and J ends, which lost 3 bases and 5 bases, there was a span of 9 bases. The CDR3 contains 13 residues. Germline V gene data show CDR1 as SSHAT and CDR2 as FNYEAQ (reference sequence). In DNA form, the CDR3 reads TGTGCCAGCAGCTTGGATAGGGGAGATACGCAGTATTTT. Its protein product is CASSLDRGDTQYF.

This clone was detected only a few times. The V gene is TRBV7-3, the J gene TRBJ1-1; D gene ambiguous. CDR3 size: 15 residues. Per germline, CDR1 SGHTA and CDR2 FQGTGA. The V gene lost 6 bases and the J gene lost 5 bases, with 19 bases spanning the gap. CDR3 sequence reads: CASRLDGRWDTEAFF. The CDR3 coding sequence is TGTGCCAGCAGGCTCGATGGGAGATGGGATACTGAAGCTTTCTTT. Drawing the rest from reference TRBV7-3 and TRBJ1-1, the complete variable domain is GAGVSQTPSNKVTEKGKYVELRCDPISGHTALYWYRQSLGQGPEFLIYFQGTGAADDSGLPNDRFFAVRPEGSVSTLKIQRTERGDSAVYLCASRLDGRWDTEAFFGQGTRLTVV.

The chain has TRBV6-5 and TRBJ2-7; possible D gene TRBD2, 5 bases. Germline lookup yields CDR1 MNHEY and CDR2 SVGAGI. Trimming took 2 bases from V and 5 from J, leaving 16 bases between them. The CDR3 totals 15 residues. CDR3 protein: CASSYVPRGSNEQYF. CDR3 bases: TGTGCCAGCAGTTACGTCCCTCGAGGGTCAAACGAGCAGTACTTC.

In nucleotides, the CDR3 is TGTGCCTGGTCCCGATTTGCGCCTTTCAGGGGAGAGGAGACCGGGGAGCTGTTTTTT. Translation: CAWSRFAPFRGEETGELFF. The chain couples TRBV30 to TRBJ2-2, with D tentatively TRBD1 (6 bases). The germline V gene has CDR1 GTSNPN and CDR2 SVGIG (reference sequence). V was pared by 5 bases and J by 5 bases, with 30 bases between. The CDR3 has 19 amino acids.

The rearrangement links TRBV11-2 to TRBJ2-7, with D possibly TRBD1 on 5 matching bases. Germline V lookup: CDR1 SGHAT, CDR2 FQNNGV. There are 13 residues in the CDR3. With 7 bases removed from V and 6 bases from J, the gap between germline ends came to 16 bases. CDR3: CASTTGPLLEQYF. The CDR3 DNA sequence: TGTGCCAGCACTACAGGTCCCTTGCTCGAGCAGTACTTC.

The rearrangement joins TRBV28 to TRBJ2-5; 13 bases map to TRBD2. Germline CDR1 is MDHEN and CDR2 is SYDVKM. This CDR3 has 16 amino acids. V shed 6 bases, J shed 5 bases, and the junction held 9 bases outside the gene matches. CDR3 loop: CASRGTSGRVGETQYF. The CDR3 nucleotides read TGTGCCAGCAGAGGTACTAGCGGGAGGGTAGGGGAGACCCAGTACTTC.

This rearrangement joins TRBV2 to TRBJ1-1, with 7 bases aligning to TRBD1. The CDR3 spans 13 residues. CDR1 is SNHLY and CDR2 is FYNNEI in the germline V gene. The J segment lost 8 bases and the V segment lost 7 bases, leaving 10 bases of the junction unmatched. CDR3 residues: CASTRDRVEEAFF. As DNA, the CDR3 is TGTGCCAGCACCCGAGACAGGGTGGAAGAAGCTTTCTTT.

This clone was observed once. The chain employs TRBV9 and TRBJ2-2; D is possibly TRBD2 (6 bases). The germline V and J ends were trimmed by 5 bases and 4 bases, with 12 bases remaining between them. This CDR3 has 14 amino acids. Per germline, CDR1 SGDLS and CDR2 YYNGEE. The DNA of the CDR3 is TGTGCCAGCAGTACCGCGGGACCCACCGGGGAGCTGTTTTTT. Protein sequence: CASSTAGPTGELFF.

The chain joins TRBV29-1 to TRBJ2-7, with D uncertain. Between the trimmed V and J ends, which lost 3 bases and 7 bases, there was a span of 13 bases. This CDR3 has 12 amino acids. Germline V lookup: CDR1 SQVTM, CDR2 ANQGSEA. CDR3 amino acids: CSVDSPAAEQYF. The DNA for the CDR3 is TGCAGCGTTGACTCGCCGGCCGCGGAGCAGTACTTC.

The V gene is TRBV10-3, the J gene TRBJ2-3; the D gene is possibly TRBD1 (6 bases). This CDR3 has 15 amino acids. Germline CDR1 ENHRY, CDR2 SYGVKD. Trimming removed 6 bases at V and 0 bases at J, with 13 bases between. The CDR3: CAIRGAGTSTDTQYF. CDR3 nucleotides: TGTGCCATCAGGGGGGCTGGAACCAGCACAGATACGCAGTATTTT.

The rearrangement joins TRBV14 to TRBJ2-3; D remains unclear. V lost 2 bases to trimming and J lost 3 bases, with 6 bases between them. The CDR3 loop spans 13 amino acids. Germline V gene sequence: CDR1 SGHDN, CDR2 FVKESK. The CDR3 loop is CASSQMTTDTQYF. The CDR3 bases are TGTGCCAGCAGCCAAATGACGACAGATACGCAGTATTTT.

The chain has TRBV19 and TRBJ2-7, with D hard to call. CDR1 is LNHDA and CDR2 is SQIVND in the germline V gene (reference sequence). Trimming removed 5 bases at V and 4 bases at J, with 6 bases between. The CDR3 has 11 amino acids. CDR3 amino acids: CASSAKYEQYF. The CDR3 bases are TGTGCCAGTAGTGCAAAATACGAGCAGTACTTC. Based on the CDR3 plus reference TRBV19 and TRBJ2-7, the full variable domain is DGGITQSPKYLFRKEGQNVTLSCEQNLNHDAMYWYRQDPGQGLRLIYYSQIVNDFQKGDIAEGYSVSREKKESFPLTVTSAQKNPTAFYLCASSAKYEQYFGPGTRLTVT.

This clone was recorded once. J is TRBJ2-7 and V is TRBV21-1. TRBV21-1 is termed a pseudogene. This CDR3 is built from 15 residues. The CDR3 coding sequence is TGTGCCAGCAGCACCGAACAGGGTGGGAGGAACGAGCAGTACTTC. Encoded protein: CASSTEQGGRNEQYF.